The next 20 T cell receptor beta chains were all read from a single sample in a study of CD8 T cell repertoires and HIV-1 epitope variants. The repertoire was sequenced with immunoSEQ multiplex PCR; TCRdb's copy has only in-frame clones and lacks some. The sample includes 4,500 to 6,000 clones, 65% to 70% seen only once; the top ten take about 40%. Antigen specificity for these receptors is unknown. Sequencing input: cultured CD8+ T cells derived from PBMCs. All receptors derive from a male donor with HIV.

The V and J genes are TRBV29-1 and TRBJ2-7; D perhaps matches TRBD1 (6 bases). V lost 1 base to trimming and J lost 0 bases, with 13 bases between them. This CDR3 spans 15 amino acids. Germline lookup yields CDR1 SQVTM and CDR2 ANQGSEA. The CDR3 DNA reads TGCAGCGTTGAAGGCAAGACAGGCTTCTCCTACGAGCAGTACTTC. As protein: CSVEGKTGFSYEQYF.

The chain links TRBV6-1 to TRBJ2-5; D not resolved. Trimming took off 2 bases at V and 2 bases at J, with 9 bases between the two ends. The CDR3 is made up of 14 amino acids. From germline, CDR1 is MNHNS and CDR2 SASEGT. CDR3 in amino acids: CASSEPAEQETQYF. In nucleotides, the CDR3 is TGTGCCAGCAGTGAACCGGCAGAACAAGAGACCCAGTACTTC.

About this clone itself: Relative to the germline gene, one junction end is altered; a read error may explain this. V gene TRBV5-1 combines with J gene TRBJ1-2, with D hard to call. The germline gives CDR1 SGHRS, CDR2 YFSETQ. The CDR3 spans 16 residues. CDR3: CASSPWPVELDYGYTF. As DNA, the CDR3 is TGTGCCAGCAGCCCTTGGCCGGTAGAATTGGACTATGGCTACACCTTC.

The rearrangement links TRBV5-4 to TRBJ2-7; 7 positions agree with TRBD2. With V trimmed by 2 bases and J by 13 bases, 9 bases remained unmatched. Germline V gene lookup returns CDR1 SGHNT and CDR2 YYREEE (reference sequence). This CDR3 region has 12 residues. CDR3 loop: CASSFGGGPFYF. CDR3 DNA sequence: TGTGCCAGCAGCTTCGGGGGAGGGCCATTTTACTTC.

The rearrangement joins TRBV28 to TRBJ1-2, with D tentatively TRBD1 (5 bases). The CDR3 runs to 10 residues. Germline values: CDR1 MDHEN, CDR2 SYDVKM. V gave up 10 bases and J gave up 11 bases, with 14 bases separating them. The CDR3 DNA is TGTGCCACTACCCTTGGGACGTACACCTTC. Its translation is CATTLGTYTF.

DNA for the CDR3: TGCGCCAGCAGCCAAGTTGATATGGGGTTTAGCTCTGGAAACACCATATATTTT. Translating it yields CASSQVDMGFSSGNTIYF. The genes are TRBV4-1 and TRBJ1-3, with no clear D. CDR3 length equals 18 residues. Deletions cut 1 base from V and 0 bases from J, with 16 bases between. CDR1 is MGHRA, CDR2 YSYEKL, per germline.

V and J are TRBV5-1 and TRBJ2-3, with D tentatively TRBD2 (5 bases). CDR1 is SGHRS and CDR2 is YFSETQ in the germline V gene. This CDR3 region has 14 residues. The V end lost 2 bases, the J end lost 4 bases, and 11 bases lay between the germline ends. This chain's CDR3 is CASSFTGSPDTQYF. The CDR3 nucleotides read TGCGCCAGCAGCTTTACTGGGAGCCCAGATACGCAGTATTTT.

This clone is a singleton in its sample. The chain joins TRBV11-1 to TRBJ2-2; no definite D call. This CDR3 spans 12 amino acids. V was trimmed by 7 bases and J by 3 bases, leaving 6 bases between them. CDR1 and CDR2 (germline): SGHAT, FQDESV (reference sequence). The CDR3 region is CASTQDTGELFF. The CDR3 DNA reads as TGTGCCAGCACCCAGGACACCGGGGAGCTGTTTTTT.

CDR3 sequence (DNA): TGTGCCATCAGTGAGCAGAACCAGCCCCAGCATTTT. Translated, it gives CAISEQNQPQHF. The chain carries TRBV10-3 and TRBJ1-5, with unresolved D. This CDR3 contains 12 residues. Germline CDR1 reads ENHRY; CDR2 reads SYGVKD. V was clipped by 2 bases and J by 7 bases, with 6 bases between them.

This sequence joins TRBV5-8 and TRBJ1-5, with 8 bases that match TRBD1. Trimming removed 5 bases from V and 6 bases from J; junction bases left unmatched: 10. Germline V CDR1 and CDR2: SGHTS, YDEGEE. This CDR3 has 15 amino acids. The CDR3 reads CASSRPGTGGQPQHF. Here the CDR3 DNA reads TGTGCCAGCAGTCGCCCCGGGACAGGCGGTCAGCCCCAGCATTTT.

The chain has TRBV27 and TRBJ2-5, with no clear D. Per the germline V gene, CDR1 is MNHEY and CDR2 is SMNVEV (reference sequence). The CDR3 extends over 12 amino acids. V lost 8 bases to trimming and J lost 5 bases, with 12 bases between them. The CDR3 here is CASSSYGETQYF. CDR3 bases: TGTGCCAGCTCCTCATACGGGGAGACCCAGTACTTC.

The chain carries TRBV27 and TRBJ2-1; D gene uncertain. Germline V lookup: CDR1 MNHEY, CDR2 SMNVEV (reference sequence). CDR3 length: 12 amino acids. The V end lost 6 bases, the J end lost 6 bases, and 9 bases lay between the germline ends. The chain's CDR3 is CASRRSSNEQFF. The CDR3 DNA reads as TGTGCCAGCAGGAGGAGCAGCAATGAGCAGTTCTTC.

The chain links TRBV6-6 to TRBJ1-5; 7 bases match TRBD1. CDR1 MNHNY and CDR2 SVGAGI come from the germline V gene (reference sequence). The CDR3 extends over 15 amino acids. The junction had 7 bases not matched to a gene; V was cut back by 0 bases and J by 8 bases. CDR3 coding DNA: TGTGCCAGCAGTTACTCGCGACAGGGTAATGAGCCCCAGCATTTT. Translated, it gives CASSYSRQGNEPQHF.

A word on this clone: One junction end does not reproduce the germline sequence, and a read error may be involved. The chain couples TRBV5-4 to TRBJ1-1; no clear D gene. Germline lookup yields CDR1 SGHNT and CDR2 YYREEE (reference sequence). The CDR3 totals 12 residues. The CDR3 is CASTLAGTEAFF. CDR3 nucleotide sequence: TGTGCCAGCACCTTGGCGGGGACTGAAGCTTTCTTT.

This clone was recorded only once. The chain couples TRBV2 to TRBJ1-2; 7 bases map to TRBD1. Trimming cost V 6 bases and J 2 bases; bases outside gene matches: 3. Germline values: CDR1 SNHLY, CDR2 FYNNEI. CDR3 length equals 13 residues. CDR3 residues: CASRGGQNYGYTF. As DNA, the CDR3 is TGTGCCAGCAGGGGGGGACAGAACTATGGCTACACCTTC.

The rearrangement links TRBV5-6 to TRBJ2-1, with D perhaps assigned TRBD1 or TRBD2 (6 bases each). CDR1 and CDR2 (germline): SGHDT, YYEEEE. The V end lost 1 base, the J end lost 4 bases, and 12 bases lay between the germline ends. CDR3 length equals 15 residues. The CDR3: CASSLWRGEYNEQFF. The CDR3 bases are TGTGCCAGCAGCTTGTGGAGGGGGGAGTACAATGAGCAGTTCTTC.

The chain couples TRBV28 to TRBJ1-1; D remains unclear. V dropped 5 bases and J dropped 3 bases, with 10 bases sitting between them. The CDR3 consists of 13 residues. The germline gives CDR1 MDHEN, CDR2 SYDVKM. The CDR3 sequence: CASSPGIYTEAFF. CDR3 bases: TGTGCCAGCAGTCCGGGGATCTACACTGAAGCTTTCTTT. The full variable domain, completed using reference TRBV28 and TRBJ1-1, is DVKVTQSSRYLVKRTGEKVFLECVQDMDHENMFWYRQDPGLGLRLIYFSYDVKMKEKGDIPEGYSVSREKKERFSLILESASTNQTSMYLCASSPGIYTEAFFGQGTRLTVV.

The chain carries TRBV28 and TRBJ2-7; possibly TRBD1 or TRBD2 for D (5 bases each). Germline assignment: CDR1 MDHEN and CDR2 SYDVKM. This CDR3 is 16 amino acids long. V lost 1 base, J lost 0 bases, and 13 bases lay in between. The CDR3 sequence is CASSLSVGTYSYEQYF. CDR3 bases: TGTGCCAGCAGTTTATCGGTTGGGACGTACTCCTACGAGCAGTACTTC.

This clone came up a few times. The CDR3, as DNA: TGTGCCAGCAGCTTAGTTGCGGGCACTGAAGCTTTCTTT. It codes for CASSLVAGTEAFF. The rearrangement joins TRBV11-3 to TRBJ1-1; D not resolved. This CDR3 is built from 13 residues. V shed 1 base and J shed 4 bases, with 7 bases lying between them. The V gene's germline CDR1 is SGHNT and CDR2 YENEEA.

The chain employs TRBV13 and TRBJ2-2; D may be TRBD2 (7 bases). V was clipped by 0 bases and J by 2 bases, with 10 bases between them. The germline V gene has CDR1 PRHDT and CDR2 FYEKMQ (reference sequence). This CDR3 is built from 16 residues. CDR3 nucleotide sequence: TGTGCCAGCAGCTTAGGCGGGGGGCCCAACACCGGGGAGCTGTTTTTT. Its protein is CASSLGGGPNTGELFF.